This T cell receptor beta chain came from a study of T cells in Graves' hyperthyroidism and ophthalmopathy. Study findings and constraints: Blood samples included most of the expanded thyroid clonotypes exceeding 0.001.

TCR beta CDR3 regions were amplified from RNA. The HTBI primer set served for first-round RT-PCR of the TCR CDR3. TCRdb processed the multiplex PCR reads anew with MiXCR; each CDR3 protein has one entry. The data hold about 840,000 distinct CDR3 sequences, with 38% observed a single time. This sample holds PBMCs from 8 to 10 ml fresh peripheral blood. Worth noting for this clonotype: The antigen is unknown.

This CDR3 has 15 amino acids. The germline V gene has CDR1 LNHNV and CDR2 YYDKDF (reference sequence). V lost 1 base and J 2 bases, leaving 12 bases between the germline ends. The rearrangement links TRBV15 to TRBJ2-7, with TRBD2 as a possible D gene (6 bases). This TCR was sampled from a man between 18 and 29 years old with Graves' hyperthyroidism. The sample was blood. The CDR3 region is CATSRAREIAYEQYF. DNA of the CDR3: TGTGCCACCAGCAGAGCGCGGGAAATAGCCTACGAGCAGTACTTC.